These T cell receptor beta chains were read from a single sample in a study of follicular helper T cells after annual influenza vaccination. The repertoire was sequenced with immunoSEQ multiplex PCR; TCRdb's copy has only in-frame clones and lacks some. The sample comprises around 15,000 clones, roughly 84% of which are singletons, and approximately 1.3% rests with the top ten. The sequencing used CXCR5+ CD38- circulating T follicular helper cells from blood, collected 7 days after influenza vaccination. These receptors were taken from an adult who received the influenza vaccine. The CDR3 runs from the conserved cysteine through the conserved F or W. Fields, in order: D gene, V gene, clone size, J gene, CDR3 protein, CDR3 DNA. The D gene is left open where the match is weak. Expanded clones are given a class, and other clones once, few, many or no size at all.

TRBD1	TRBV2	NA	TRBJ2-2	CASSEEQGMSTGELFF	TGTGCCAGCAGTGAAGAACAGGGGATGAGCACCGGGGAGCTGTTTTTT
NA	TRBV6-6	NA	TRBJ2-2	CASGSRVTTGELFF	TGTGCCAGCGGATCCCGGGTGACGACCGGGGAGCTGTTTTTT
TRBD2	TRBV6-1	NA	TRBJ2-7	CATFLLLAPYEQYF	TGTGCCACCTTCCTCCTACTAGCGCCCTACGAGCAGTACTTC
NA	TRBV7-9	NA	TRBJ1-3	CASSLGGRYDAGRYF	TGTGCCAGCAGCTTAGGAGGGCGGTACGATGCCGGGCGATATTTT
TRBD1	TRBV13	NA	TRBJ2-7	CASSPKLRDRVHEQYF	TGTGCCAGCAGCCCCAAGCTCCGGGACAGGGTCCACGAGCAGTACTTC
NA	TRBV2	NA	TRBJ1-3	CASRGGSPGNTIYF	TGTGCCAGCAGGGGGGGGAGCCCTGGAAACACCATATATTTT
TRBD2	TRBV6-6	NA	TRBJ2-1	CASSYAGGPYNEQFF	TGTGCCAGCAGTTACGCGGGGGGGCCCTACAATGAGCAGTTCTTC
NA	TRBV2	NA	TRBJ1-6	CASSEYVLASPLHF	TGTGCCAGCAGTGAATACGTATTGGCTTCACCCCTCCACTTT
NA	TRBV5-4	NA	TRBJ1-1	CASSFSGGTEAFF	TGTGCCAGCAGCTTCTCGGGTGGAACTGAAGCTTTCTTT
TRBD2	TRBV5-1	NA	TRBJ2-2	CASSPRPGLENTGELFF	TGCGCCAGCAGCCCCAGACCGGGACTAGAGAACACCGGGGAGCTGTTTTTT
TRBD1	TRBV6-1	NA	TRBJ1-2	CASSEITGDMDGYTF	TGTGCCAGCAGTGAGATCACAGGGGACATGGATGGCTACACCTTC
NA	TRBV29-1	NA	TRBJ1-5	CSVGLGGDQPQHF	TGCAGCGTTGGCTTAGGGGGGGATCAGCCCCAGCATTTT
NA	TRBV5-1	NA	TRBJ1-6	CASSLGKGGSYNSPLHF	TGCGCCAGCAGCTTGGGTAAGGGAGGGTCCTATAATTCACCCCTCCACTTT
TRBD2	TRBV7-8	NA	TRBJ2-1	CASSLLAGEGEQFF	TGTGCCAGCAGCCTACTAGCGGGAGAGGGTGAGCAGTTCTTC
TRBD2	TRBV27	once	TRBJ2-7	CATVRASGYYEQYF	TGTGCCACCGTGAGAGCTAGCGGGTACTACGAGCAGTACTTC
NA	TRBV11-3	NA	TRBJ2-1	CASSLAGSSYNEQFF	TGTGCCAGCAGCTTAGCGGGAAGCTCCTACAATGAGCAGTTCTTC
NA	TRBV2	NA	TRBJ2-5	CATGLRGGTQYF	TGTGCCACAGGGCTAAGGGGTGGGACCCAGTACTTC
TRBD2	TRBV4-1	NA	TRBJ2-5	CASSPTSDQETQYF	TGCGCCAGCAGCCCGACTAGCGACCAAGAGACCCAGTACTTC
NA	TRBV6-6	few	TRBJ2-7	CASSLQGPEQYF	TGTGCCAGCAGCCTACAGGGTCCCGAGCAGTACTTC
NA	TRBV19	NA	TRBJ1-1	CASSPTGPGTEAFF	TGTGCCAGTAGCCCAACAGGGCCGGGGACTGAAGCTTTCTTT
NA	TRBV28	few	TRBJ1-3	CASRKQGGNTIYF	TGTGCCAGCAGGAAACAGGGAGGAAACACCATATATTTT
TRBD2	TRBV27	NA	TRBJ2-2	CASRRLAGGTGELFF	TGTGCCAGCAGACGACTAGCGGGAGGCACCGGGGAGCTGTTTTTT
NA	TRBV5-4	few	TRBJ1-2	CASSPSTDYGYTF	TGTGCCAGCAGCCCATCGACAGACTATGGCTACACCTTC
TRBD2	TRBV27	NA	TRBJ2-1	CASKGLAGGNEQFF	TGTGCCAGCAAAGGGCTAGCGGGAGGGAATGAGCAGTTCTTC
TRBD1	TRBV5-4	NA	TRBJ1-2	CASSPGQGLYGYTF	TGTGCCAGCAGCCCGGGACAGGGTCTCTATGGCTACACCTTC
TRBD1	TRBV7-7	NA	TRBJ2-1	CASSLAYRGIYSSYNEQFF	TGTGCTAGCAGCTTAGCGTACAGGGGCATCTACAGCTCCTACAATGAGCAGTTCTTC
NA	TRBV15	few	TRBJ1-4	CATSRGRGFVEKLFF	TGTGCCACCAGCAGAGGACGGGGATTCGTCGAAAAACTGTTTTTT
TRBD1	TRBV19	NA	TRBJ1-2	CASSPTGVYGYTF	TGTGCCAGTAGCCCTACAGGGGTCTATGGCTACACCTTC
TRBD1	TRBV6-6	NA	TRBJ1-3	CASSFGQGSGGNTIYF	TGTGCCAGCAGTTTTGGACAGGGTTCGGGTGGAAACACCATATATTTT
NA	TRBV2	NA	TRBJ2-1	CASSKDYFEQFF	TGTGCCAGCAGTAAAGACTATTTTGAGCAGTTCTTC
NA	TRBV2	NA	TRBJ1-1	CASSGDTEAFF	TGTGCCAGCAGTGGAGACACTGAAGCTTTCTTT
TRBD1	TRBV28	NA	TRBJ1-5	CASSRRDRANQPQHF	TGTGCCAGCAGCCGCCGGGACAGGGCTAATCAGCCCCAGCATTTT
TRBD2	TRBV6-1	NA	TRBJ2-7	CASSEKGGGARSYEQYF	TGTGCCAGCAGTGAAAAGGGCGGGGGGGCCAGGTCCTACGAGCAGTACTTC
TRBD2	TRBV5-1	NA	TRBJ2-2	CASSSGGAGTGELFF	TGCGCCAGCAGCTCCGGGGGGGCCGGCACCGGGGAGCTGTTTTTT
TRBD1	TRBV7-2	NA	TRBJ1-6	CASSLVVGQQNSPLHF	TGTGCCAGCAGCTTAGTAGTGGGACAGCAGAATTCACCCCTCCACTTT
NA	TRBV2	NA	TRBJ1-1	CAQGRDMNTEAFF	TGTGCGCAAGGGAGGGACATGAACACTGAAGCTTTCTTT
NA	TRBV18	NA	TRBJ1-6	CASSPVTTGESPLHF	TGTGCCAGCTCACCAGTGACAACAGGAGAGTCACCCCTCCACTTT
NA	TRBV6-5	few	TRBJ1-3	CASSYNVGNSGNTIYF	TGTGCCAGCAGTTACAATGTGGGCAACTCTGGAAACACCATATATTTT
NA	TRBV5-1	NA	TRBJ1-1	CASSPTMGGTTEAFF	TGCGCCAGCAGCCCAACTATGGGAGGTACCACTGAAGCTTTCTTT
TRBD1	TRBV6-6	NA	TRBJ2-1	CASTSGQGKNEQFF	TGTGCCAGCACCTCCGGACAGGGCAAGAATGAGCAGTTCTTC
TRBD1	TRBV28	NA	TRBJ1-5	CATIGTGGFGNQPQHF	TGTGCCACCATTGGGACAGGGGGCTTTGGCAATCAGCCCCAGCATTTT
TRBD1	TRBV5-6	NA	TRBJ1-4	CASSCPDRGEEKLFF	TGTGCCAGCAGTTGCCCCGACAGGGGGGAAGAAAAACTGTTTTTT
NA	TRBV27	NA	TRBJ2-5	CASSPRVGETQYF	TGTGCCAGCAGTCCCAGGGTAGGAGAGACCCAGTACTTC
TRBD1	TRBV29-1	NA	TRBJ1-1	CSGRGQGDVEAFF	TGCAGCGGACGCGGACAGGGCGACGTCGAAGCTTTCTTT
TRBD2	TRBV7-2	NA	TRBJ2-5	CASSISGLASGTQETQYF	TGTGCCAGCAGCATCAGCGGATTGGCTAGCGGGACCCAAGAGACCCAGTACTTC
NA	TRBV2	NA	TRBJ1-1	CASSGQGNTEAFF	TGTGCCAGCAGTGGTCAGGGGAACACTGAAGCTTTCTTT
TRBD1	TRBV5-1	NA	TRBJ2-2	CASSIQGEFGELFF	TGCGCCAGCAGCATACAGGGGGAGTTCGGGGAGCTGTTTTTT
NA	TRBV7-9	NA	TRBJ1-1	CASSLAGAGNTEAFF	TGTGCCAGCAGCTTAGCTGGAGCGGGGAACACTGAAGCTTTCTTT
NA	TRBV10-3	few	TRBJ2-1	CAISESKGHGNEQFF	TGTGCCATCAGTGAGTCGAAGGGACACGGTAATGAGCAGTTCTTC
TRBD2	TRBV5-1	NA	TRBJ2-7	CASGIGGTSVYEQYF	TGCGCCAGCGGCATTGGGGGGACTAGCGTTTACGAGCAGTACTTC